This entry features one T cell receptor (beta chain) sequence. Between the trimmed V and J ends, which lost 2 bases and 4 bases, there was a span of 17 bases. Per the germline V gene, CDR1 is MGHRA and CDR2 is YSYEKL. This CDR3 contains 17 residues. The data stem from a study of blood T cell repertoires in COVID-19. The table came from immunoSEQ multiplex PCR; TCRdb's copy has only in-frame clones and leaves some out. The sample lists more than 150,000 clones, roughly 87% occurring once. The genes are TRBV4-1 and TRBJ2-2; D is unclear. The TCR sequence derives from a middle-aged woman with acute or convalescent COVID-19. The sequencing sample was made of peripheral blood. The CDR3 reads CASSQITTSVFTGELFF. CDR3 in DNA: TGCGCCAGCAGCCAAATAACAACGTCCGTTTTCACCGGGGAGCTGTTTTTT.